This is a list of T cell receptor beta chains from one sample in a study of identical twins. One entry per CDR3 protein results from TCRdb running MiXCR on the 5' RACE reads. Of some 1,700,000 distinct CDR3 sequences in the sample, about 31% were seen once. Sequenced material: cord blood. The receptors come from a newborn girl in good health. CDR3s include the opening cysteine and the closing phenylalanine or tryptophan. The D gene is left open where the match is weak. Clone size appears in some rows only: once, few, many, or a class for an expanded clone.

v_call	clone_size	d_call	j_call	cdr3_aa	cdr3_nt
TRBV20-1	many	NA	TRBJ2-1	CSAAYEQFF	TGCAGTGCAGCGTATGAGCAGTTCTTC
TRBV3-1	few	NA	TRBJ2-7	CASSQVPKDEQYF	TGTGCCAGCAGCCAAGTCCCTAAGGATGAGCAGTACTTC
TRBV5-5	few	NA	TRBJ2-3	CASSQYMERGTDTQYF	TGTGCCAGCAGCCAGTACATGGAAAGGGGCACAGATACGCAGTATTTT
TRBV10-3	few	TRBD2	TRBJ2-2	CAIGRANTGELFF	TGTGCCATCGGGAGGGCGAACACCGGGGAGCTGTTTTTT
TRBV4-2	few	NA	TRBJ2-1	CASSQAEGQSHNEQFF	TGTGCCAGCAGCCAAGCGGAGGGACAGTCCCACAATGAGCAGTTCTTC
TRBV3-1	NA	NA	TRBJ1-1	CASSQGFTEAFF	TGTGCCAGCAGCCAAGGTTTCACTGAAGCTTTCTTT
TRBV5-5	NA	NA	TRBJ1-5	CASSLGGGQQPQHF	TGTGCCAGCAGCTTGGGGGGGGGACAACAGCCCCAGCATTTT
TRBV20-1	few	NA	TRBJ1-1	CSARVRIMNTEAFF	TGCAGTGCTAGAGTGAGGATTATGAACACTGAAGCTTTCTTT
TRBV2	few	NA	TRBJ2-5	CASSDRGGQETQYF	TGTGCCAGCAGTGACAGGGGGGGCCAAGAGACCCAGTACTTC
TRBV25-1	NA	NA	TRBJ1-1	CASSELARSSTEAFF	TGTGCCAGCAGTGAATTGGCGAGGAGCAGCACTGAAGCTTTCTTT
TRBV6-5	NA	NA	TRBJ2-1	CASSYPRVSSGASSYNEQFF	TGTGCCAGCAGTTACCCGAGAGTTAGTAGCGGTGCCAGCTCCTACAATGAGCAGTTCTTC
TRBV12-3/TRBV12-4	many	NA	TRBJ1-2	CASSLIQGNGYTF	TGTGCCAGCAGTTTAATCCAGGGTAATGGCTACACCTTC
TRBV6-6	NA	NA	TRBJ1-3	CASSYWELEAGNTIYF	TGTGCCAGCAGTTACTGGGAACTGGAGGCTGGAAACACTATATATTTT
TRBV28	NA	NA	TRBJ2-6	CASSLLANSGANVLTF	TGTGCCAGCAGTTTATTGGCAAACTCTGGGGCCAACGTCCTGACTTTC
TRBV3-1	few	NA	TRBJ2-7	CASSQEGTPTYEQYF	TGTGCCAGCAGCCAAGAAGGGACCCCCACCTACGAGCAGTACTTC
TRBV5-6	NA	NA	TRBJ2-7	CASTPGPTYEQYF	TGTGCCAGCACTCCCGGGCCAACCTACGAGCAGTACTTC
TRBV12-3/TRBV12-4	NA	NA	TRBJ1-2	CASSITRRSNYGYTF	TGTGCCAGCAGTATTACAAGGCGTTCTAACTATGGCTACACCTTC
TRBV28	NA	TRBD1	TRBJ2-4	CASNSGTGGKNIQYF	TGTGCCAGCAACTCCGGGACAGGGGGCAAAAACATTCAGTACTTC
TRBV20-1	NA	NA	TRBJ1-4	CSARGVFGEKLFF	TGCAGTGCTAGAGGCGTATTCGGGGAAAAACTGTTTTTT
TRBV20-1	NA	NA	TRBJ2-5	CSARDRGWQGGNEQYF	TGCAGTGCTAGAGATCGGGGCTGGCAGGGAGGCAATGAGCAGTACTTC